A single sample is the source of the 25 T cell receptor beta chains below, sequenced in a study of response to subunit inactivated influenza vaccine. From the RT-PCR reads, TCRdb called clonotypes with MiXCR, one entry per CDR3 protein. The repertoire holds a few hundred thousand distinct CDR3 sequences, with 11% as singletons. This sample also appeared in a second study, on T cells expressing NK-cell markers. That study adds: It was by 5'RACE template switching with UMIs that TCR beta cDNA was made.

The sequenced sample was PBMCs from blood, obtained on the day of vaccination. These receptors came from a middle-aged man who received an inactivated influenza vaccine.

This clonotype was counted between two and nine times. The gene calls are TRBV9 and TRBJ1-2; D unresolved. V lost 0 bases to trimming and J lost 6 bases, with 15 bases between them. CDR3 length equals 15 residues. Per germline, CDR1 SGDLS and CDR2 YYNGEE. CDR3: CASSVVVRSSDGYTF. The CDR3 nucleotides read TGTGCCAGCAGCGTAGTCGTCAGGTCATCCGATGGCTACACCTTC.

The chain employs TRBV15 and TRBJ2-1; 12 nucleotides line up with TRBD2. The CDR3 length is 14 residues. Per the germline V gene, CDR1 is LNHNV and CDR2 is YYDKDF (reference sequence). V shed 6 bases and J 7 bases; nucleotides not matched to a gene: 4. CDR3: CATSKTSGRNEQFF. As DNA, the CDR3 is TGTGCCACCAGTAAGACTAGCGGGAGAAATGAGCAGTTCTTC.

This clonotype came up a few times. The V call is TRBV7-2, the J call TRBJ2-4; possibly TRBD2 for D (6 bases). The CDR3 extends over 14 amino acids. Trimming shortened V by 2 bases and J by 4 bases, and 9 bases separated the two germline ends. Germline V lookup: CDR1 SGHTA, CDR2 FQGNSA. The CDR3: CASSLTGTKNIQYF. As DNA, the CDR3 is TGTGCCAGCAGCTTAACCGGGACTAAAAACATTCAGTACTTC. The full variable domain, in which reference TRBV7-2 and TRBJ2-4 provide the parts outside the CDR3, is GAGVSQSPSNKVTEKGKDVELRCDPISGHTALYWYRQSLGQGLEFLIYFQGNSAPDKSGLPSDRFSAERTGGSVSTLTIQRTQQEDSAVYLCASSLTGTKNIQYFGAGTRLSVL.

The chain employs TRBV20-1 and TRBJ2-1, with TRBD1 as a possible D gene (6 bases). Germline V gene sequence: CDR1 DFQATT, CDR2 SNEGSKA (reference sequence). The V and J ends lost 6 bases and 5 bases respectively, with 26 bases between them. CDR3 length: 17 amino acids. CDR3 DNA: TGCAGTGCCCTTGACAGGCCTCACTCTAACGAGGACAATGAGCAGTTCTTC. This translates into CSALDRPHSNEDNEQFF.

This chain joins TRBV2 and TRBJ2-5; no reliable D call. Per the germline V gene, CDR1 is SNHLY and CDR2 is FYNNEI. This CDR3 spans 12 amino acids. Between the trimmed V and J ends, which lost 4 bases and 4 bases, there was a span of 7 bases. The CDR3 nucleotides are TGTGCCAGCAGTGGACTCGGAGAGACCCAGTACTTC. Translating it yields CASSGLGETQYF.

This clonotype was recorded many times. The gene calls are TRBV11-2 and TRBJ2-3, with 8 bases lining up with TRBD2. This CDR3 has 18 residues. Germline values: CDR1 SGHAT, CDR2 FQNNGV. V was pared by 3 bases and J by 4 bases, with 15 bases of the junction left unmatched. The CDR3 bases are TGTGCCAGCAGCTTCGTTCACGGCGGGAGGTCAGGGGCAGATACGCAGTATTTT. Translating gives CASSFVHGGRSGADTQYF.

CDR3: CASSSAGGGIDEQFF. The CDR3 DNA follows: TGCGCCAGCAGCTCAGCGGGAGGAGGTATAGATGAGCAGTTCTTC. The rearrangement joins TRBV5-1 to TRBJ2-1; 9 nucleotides agree with TRBD2. Germline lookup yields CDR1 SGHRS and CDR2 YFSETQ. V lost 3 bases to trimming and J lost 8 bases; unmatched junction nucleotides: 9. The length of the CDR3 is 15 residues.

This chain uses TRBV11-2 with TRBJ2-7; 11 bases fit TRBD2. Germline CDR1 SGHAT, CDR2 FQNNGV. CDR3 length: 13 residues. The ends lost 6 bases at V and 6 bases at J; junction bases unmatched: 4. CDR3 sequence reads: CASRHTSGGEQYF. CDR3 DNA sequence: TGTGCCAGCAGGCACACTAGCGGGGGCGAGCAGTACTTC.

The rearrangement links TRBV7-9 to TRBJ2-3; D gene ambiguous. This CDR3 contains 13 residues. Deletions cut 6 bases from V and 3 bases from J, with 10 bases between. Germline CDR1 SEHNR, CDR2 FQNEAQ (reference sequence). The CDR3 DNA follows: TGTGCCAGCAGTTTACACATAACAGATACGCAGTATTTT. It is translated as CASSLHITDTQYF.

The chain links TRBV29-1 to TRBJ2-2; D not resolved. Germline CDR1 and CDR2: SQVTM and ANQGSEA. Trimming shortened V by 4 bases and J by 7 bases, and 7 bases separated the two germline ends. This CDR3 contains 11 residues. The chain's CDR3 is CSVARGGELFF. DNA for the CDR3: TGCAGCGTTGCCCGCGGCGGGGAGCTGTTTTTT.

The chain has TRBV10-3 and TRBJ2-7; D is unresolved. V was clipped by 4 bases and J by 1 base, with 11 bases between them. This CDR3 is built from 14 residues. Germline V gene sequence: CDR1 ENHRY, CDR2 SYGVKD. The CDR3 is CAISGLTGSYEQYF. CDR3 nucleotide sequence: TGTGCCATCAGTGGCCTGACGGGTTCCTACGAGCAGTACTTC.

This clonotype was counted ten times or more. Here the CDR3 reads CASSWGQYNEQFF. The CDR3 DNA is TGTGCCAGCAGCTGGGGACAGTACAATGAGCAGTTCTTC. The rearrangement links TRBV7-8 to TRBJ2-1; 7 bases are a match to TRBD1. V was clipped by 4 bases and J by 4 bases; unmatched bases: 1. This CDR3 has 13 amino acids. The V gene's germline CDR1 is SGHVS and CDR2 FQNEAQ.

The chain carries TRBV24-1 and TRBJ1-5; D remains ambiguous. The germline CDR1 and CDR2 sequences are KGHDR and SFDVKD. With 3 bases removed from V and 4 bases from J, the gap between germline ends came to 3 bases. This CDR3 contains 12 residues. This chain's CDR3 is CATSDTNQPQHF. The CDR3 bases are TGTGCCACCAGTGATACGAATCAGCCCCAGCATTTT.

This clonotype was detected many times. An end of the junction does not agree with germline; a read error may underlie this. The J gene is TRBJ2-5, the V gene TRBV7-2, with 7 positions matching TRBD1. The germline V gene encodes CDR1 SGHTA and CDR2 FQGNSA. This CDR3 region has 14 residues. CDR3 bases: TGCGCCAGCAGCTTGGACAGGAACCAAGAGACCCAGTACTTC. Amino acid sequence: CASSLDRNQETQYF.

This clonotype was seen more than once but under ten times. The gene calls are TRBV10-3 and TRBJ1-4, with a tentative D call TRBD1 (6 bases). V lost 6 bases and J lost 11, with 16 bases in between. The CDR3 sequence is 13 residues long. Germline CDR1 and CDR2: ENHRY and SYGVKD. CDR3 in DNA: TGTGCCATCAGCGCACAGGGCACTAGGAAACTGTTTTTT. Translation gives CAISAQGTRKLFF.

This chain uses TRBV6-2 or TRBV6-3 with TRBJ2-7; D unresolved. Germline V gene data show CDR1 as MNHEY and CDR2 as SVGEGT. CDR3 length equals 16 residues. V was shortened by 6 bases and J by 3 bases, with 21 bases between the two germline ends. CDR3 in DNA: TGTGCCAGCAGCCACGGGTTGGTACCCCTTCACTACGAGCAGTACTTC. Its protein product is CASSHGLVPLHYEQYF.

The sample holds a few counts of this clonotype. V and J are TRBV12-3 or TRBV12-4 and TRBJ1-6; no definite D call. Trimming shortened V by 2 bases and J by 14 bases, and 13 bases separated the two germline ends. The CDR3 runs to 13 residues. CDR3 nucleotide sequence: TGTGCCAGCAGTTTACTAACGGCCGGTGCCCTCCACTTT. Translated, it gives CASSLLTAGALHF.

This clonotype was detected ten times or more. The V gene is TRBV10-3, the J gene TRBJ1-2; possibly TRBD1 for D (5 bases). There are 13 residues in the CDR3. CDR1 is ENHRY and CDR2 is SYGVKD in the germline V gene. Trimming stripped 4 bases from V and 4 bases from J, with 10 bases between. The CDR3 sequence is CAISGRRGYGYTF. CDR3 nucleotides: TGTGCCATCAGTGGTCGGAGGGGCTATGGCTACACCTTC.

The CDR3 bases are TGTGCCAGCAGACCTGGGGTCAATGAGCAGTTCTTC. Its protein product is CASRPGVNEQFF. The genes are TRBV12-3 or TRBV12-4 and TRBJ2-1; D gene ambiguous. Trimming pared 6 bases from V and 6 bases from J, leaving 9 bases between. This CDR3 has 12 residues.

In this sample, this clonotype turned up many times. The V and J genes are TRBV20-1 and TRBJ1-5; D remains unclear. The CDR3 has 15 residues. V was cut by 0 bases and J by 3 bases, with 12 bases left in between. Germline CDR1 and CDR2: DFQATT and SNEGSKA (reference sequence). CDR3 DNA sequence: TGCAGTGCTAGAGATGGCGGACTGATCAATCAGCCCCAGCATTTT. Protein: CSARDGGLINQPQHF.

This clonotype turned up a few times. V usage is TRBV27 and J usage is TRBJ2-1; 7 bases map to TRBD2. Germline CDR1 reads MNHEY; CDR2 reads SMNVEV (reference sequence). The V and J ends lost 3 bases and 7 bases, in that order; junction bases with no gene match: 9. This CDR3 has 15 amino acids. Here the CDR3 reads CASSFLGGRGNEQFF. The CDR3, as DNA: TGTGCCAGCAGTTTCTTAGGCGGGAGAGGTAATGAGCAGTTCTTC.

V usage is TRBV20-1 and J usage is TRBJ2-7; maybe TRBD1 (5 bases). Trimming removed 5 bases from V and 2 bases from J, with 10 bases in between. The CDR3 loop spans 12 amino acids. Germline CDR1 DFQATT, CDR2 SNEGSKA (reference sequence). Here the CDR3 DNA reads TGCAGTGCTCCCCGACAGACCTACGAGCAGTACTTC. Protein product: CSAPRQTYEQYF.

This chain uses TRBV7-2 with TRBJ2-3, with a possible D match to TRBD2 (5 bases). Per germline, CDR1 SGHTA and CDR2 FQGNSA. The V end lost 0 bases, the J end lost 0 bases, and 25 bases lay between the germline ends. This CDR3 contains 21 residues. This CDR3 is CASSLARALFHPQPSTDTQYF. The CDR3, as DNA: TGTGCCAGCAGCTTAGCGAGGGCCCTTTTCCACCCCCAACCTAGCACAGATACGCAGTATTTT.

This clonotype turned up a few times. This chain links TRBV6-5 with TRBJ2-2, with D maybe TRBD2 (6 bases). Trimming stripped 1 base from V and 0 bases from J, with 18 bases between. The CDR3 length is 19 residues. Germline CDR1 and CDR2: MNHEY and SVGAGI. CDR3 sequence reads: CASSYLRPPSASNTGELFF. The CDR3 bases are TGTGCCAGCAGTTACTTGAGGCCCCCTAGCGCCTCGAACACCGGGGAGCTGTTTTTT.

This clonotype was seen many times. The genes are TRBV18 and TRBJ2-1, with TRBD2 identical over 8 bases. CDR3 length: 15 residues. CDR1 is KGHSH and CDR2 is LQKENI in the germline V gene. Losses at the gene ends were 3 bases for V and 6 bases for J; bases not matched to a gene: 7. Here the CDR3 reads CASSPPGLGSNEQFF. CDR3 DNA: TGTGCCAGCTCACCTCCGGGACTAGGATCCAATGAGCAGTTCTTC.